A single sample gave rise to the 11 T cell receptor beta chains below, sequenced in a study of post-analysis software for immune sequencing data. Tagging with unique molecular identifiers was a feature of the TCR beta cDNA libraries. TCRdb re-derived calls from the PCR reads in MiXCR, one entry per CDR3 protein. This sample has about 430,000 distinct CDR3 sequences; approximately 37% occur once, and the top ten carry around 8%. Their recognized antigens are unknown. Study-wide points: TRBV5-6, TRBV5-1 and TRBV20-1 were among 4 or 5 TRBV segments more frequent in patients than controls.

The specimen was blood. These receptors all come from a girl aged 2-10 years with multiple sclerosis.

This clonotype appeared a few times. The chain uses TRBV28 and TRBJ2-4, with TRBD2 matching over 7 bases. With the DNA end fitting TRBJ2-7 better, the J assignment may be wrong. The germline CDR1 and CDR2 sequences are MDHEN and SYDVKM. The CDR3 length is 15 residues. Here the CDR3 DNA reads TGTGCCAGCACCTCAGGCGGGGGTTCGTCCTACGAGCAGTACTTC. Amino acids: CASTSGGGSSYEQYF.

V gene TRBV2 combines with J gene TRBJ1-1, with unresolved D. Trimming stripped 8 bases from V and 1 base from J, with 5 bases between. Per the germline V gene, CDR1 is SNHLY and CDR2 is FYNNEI. The CDR3 runs to 11 residues. The CDR3 bases are TGTGCCAGCGTTGAGAACACTGAAGCTTTCTTT. Protein product: CASVENTEAFF. Complete variable domain (other parts from reference TRBV2 and TRBJ1-1): EPEVTQTPSHQVTQMGQEVILRCVPISNHLYFYWYRQILGQKVEFLVSFYNNEISEKSEIFDDQFSVERPDGSNFTLKIRSTKLEDSAMYFCASVENTEAFFGQGTRLTVV.

CDR3: CASSFSGAAQPQHF. In DNA, the CDR3 is TGTGCCAGCAGCTTCTCGGGGGCCGCCCAGCCCCAGCATTTT. This sequence joins TRBV7-9 and TRBJ1-5; the D gene is possibly TRBD1 (6 bases). This CDR3 spans 14 amino acids. V gave up 3 bases and J gave up 7 bases, with 13 bases separating them. Germline V CDR1 and CDR2: SEHNR, FQNEAQ (reference sequence).

V is TRBV7-2 and J is TRBJ2-7, with 8 nucleotides matching TRBD2. Germline V gene data show CDR1 as SGHTA and CDR2 as FQGNSA. The CDR3 covers 14 residues. V lost 4 bases and J lost 1; bases outside the gene matches: 3. The CDR3 nucleotides read TGTGCCAGCAGCTCGGGGGGGGATTCCTACGAGCAGTACTTC. Translation gives CASSSGGDSYEQYF.

This clonotype was observed a handful of times. V and J are TRBV20-1 and TRBJ2-1; TRBD1 might be the D (7 bases). CDR3 length: 14 residues. The germline V gene encodes CDR1 DFQATT and CDR2 SNEGSKA (reference sequence). V was cut by 1 base and J by 5 bases, with 12 bases left in between. Written as DNA, the CDR3 is TGCAGTGCTAGAGTCGGGGGACAGCACAATGAGCAGTTCTTC. This translates into CSARVGGQHNEQFF.

The CDR3 coding sequence is TGCGCCAGCAGCCCTTCGGCTGGGGCCAACGTCCTGACTTTC. Its protein product is CASSPSAGANVLTF. The J gene is TRBJ2-6, the V gene TRBV5-1, with D hard to call. With 4 bases removed from V and 2 bases from J, the gap between germline ends came to 7 bases. CDR3 length: 14 amino acids. CDR1 and CDR2 (germline): SGHRS, YFSETQ.

CDR3 sequence: CASSNTGGVIYEQYF. CDR3 DNA: TGTGCCAGCAGTAACACAGGGGGCGTTATCTACGAGCAGTACTTC. The genes are TRBV28 and TRBJ2-7; 9 bases fit TRBD1. V gave up 5 bases and J gave up 3 bases; unmatched junction bases: 8. CDR3 length: 15 amino acids. Germline CDR1 is MDHEN and CDR2 is SYDVKM.

V gene TRBV7-2 combines with J gene TRBJ1-6; 8 nucleotides match TRBD1. Germline CDR1 reads SGHTA; CDR2 reads FQGNSA. CDR3 length: 17 amino acids. The J segment lost 6 bases and the V segment lost 5 bases, leaving 12 bases of the junction unmatched. The CDR3 loop reads CASSRRDRPILNSPLHF. CDR3 sequence (DNA): TGTGCCAGCAGCCGGCGGGACAGGCCCATCCTTAATTCACCCCTCCACTTT.

V usage is TRBV7-6 and J usage is TRBJ2-7; 8 positions agree with TRBD1. CDR3 length: 14 amino acids. Germline V gene lookup returns CDR1 SGHVS and CDR2 FNYEAQ. V was clipped by 6 bases and J by 4 bases; unmatched bases: 8. The CDR3 spells CASSPEDREYEQYF. CDR3 in DNA: TGTGCCAGCAGTCCGGAGGACAGGGAATACGAGCAGTACTTC.

The chain employs TRBV4-3 and TRBJ2-4; the D gene is possibly TRBD2 (6 bases). Trimming pared 0 bases from V and 3 bases from J, leaving 12 bases between. Germline V CDR1 and CDR2: LGHNA, YSLEER. CDR3 size: 16 residues. The CDR3 loop is CASSQDWGGGKNIQYF. The DNA of the CDR3 is TGCGCCAGCAGCCAAGACTGGGGAGGAGGCAAAAACATTCAGTACTTC.

This chain joins TRBV7-9 and TRBJ2-3; maybe TRBD1 (6 bases). Trimming left V 2 bases short and J 2 bases short, with 14 bases between. The CDR3 is 16 amino acids. Germline CDR1 and CDR2: SEHNR and FQNEAQ (reference sequence). The CDR3 protein is CASSLLKGDLTDTQYF. The CDR3 DNA follows: TGTGCCAGCAGCTTATTGAAGGGGGACCTCACAGATACGCAGTATTTT. Together with reference TRBV7-9 and TRBJ2-3, the CDR3 gives the full variable domain: DTGVSQNPRHKITKRGQNVTFRCDPISEHNRLYWYRQTLGQGPEFLTYFQNEAQLEKSRLLSDRFSAERPKGSFSTLEIQRTEQGDSAMYLCASSLLKGDLTDTQYFGPGTRLTVL.